This T cell receptor beta chain was recorded in a study of PD-L1 blockade in urothelial cancer. The time point: pretreatment peripheral blood. Templates that were synthetic TCR analogs were spiked into each PCR. The method was immunoSEQ multiplex PCR; TCRdb's version includes in-frame clones alone and lacks a portion of them. The sample carries approximately 52,000 clones, roughly 87% recorded once. This TCR came from a man aged 70-80 years with urothelial cancer. The specimen was PBMCs, collected around atezolizumab (anti-PD-L1) treatment.

CDR3 loop: CAWSVLDRGRSEQYF. The DNA for the CDR3 is TGTGCCTGGAGTGTACTGGACAGGGGACGCTCCGAGCAGTACTTC. The chain recombines TRBV30 with TRBJ2-7; the match to TRBD1 covers 9 bases. The CDR3 totals 15 residues. Unmatched junction bases numbered 9, after V lost 0 bases and J lost 6 bases. Germline CDR1 and CDR2: GTSNPN and SVGIG (reference sequence). The complete variable domain, with remaining parts taken from reference TRBV30 and TRBJ2-7, reads SQTIHQWPATLVQPVGSPLSLECTVEGTSNPNLYWYRQAAGRGLQLLFYSVGIGQISSEVPQNLSASRPQDRQFILSSKKLLLSDSGFYLCAWSVLDRGRSEQYFGPGTRLTVT.